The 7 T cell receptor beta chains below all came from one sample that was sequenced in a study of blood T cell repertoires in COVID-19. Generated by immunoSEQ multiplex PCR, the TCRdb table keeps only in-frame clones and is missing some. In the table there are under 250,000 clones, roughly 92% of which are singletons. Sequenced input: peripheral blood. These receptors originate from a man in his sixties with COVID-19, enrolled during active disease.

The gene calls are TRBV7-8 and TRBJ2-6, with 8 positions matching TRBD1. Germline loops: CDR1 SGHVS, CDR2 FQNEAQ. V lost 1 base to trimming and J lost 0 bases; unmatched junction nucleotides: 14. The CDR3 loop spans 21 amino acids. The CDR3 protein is CASSLVWDRKPASSGANVLTF. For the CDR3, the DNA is TGTGCCAGCAGCTTAGTCTGGGACAGGAAGCCAGCATCCTCTGGGGCCAACGTCCTGACTTTC.

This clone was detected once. In DNA form, the CDR3 reads TGTGCCAGCTCAGGGGGCAGAGGTTACGAAAAACTGTTTTTT. The encoded protein is CASSGGRGYEKLFF. The chain recombines TRBV18 with TRBJ1-4, with D possibly TRBD1 on 6 matching bases. Trimming left V 5 bases short and J 8 bases short, with 15 bases between. Per the germline V gene, CDR1 is KGHSH and CDR2 is LQKENI. The CDR3 is 14 amino acids.

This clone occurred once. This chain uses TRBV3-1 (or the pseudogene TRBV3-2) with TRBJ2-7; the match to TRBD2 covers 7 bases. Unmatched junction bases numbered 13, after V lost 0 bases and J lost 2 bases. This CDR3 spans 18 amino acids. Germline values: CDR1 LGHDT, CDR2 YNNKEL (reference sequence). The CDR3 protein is CASSQESPWLAATYEQYF. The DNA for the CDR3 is TGTGCCAGCAGCCAAGAATCACCCTGGCTAGCGGCTACCTACGAGCAGTACTTC.

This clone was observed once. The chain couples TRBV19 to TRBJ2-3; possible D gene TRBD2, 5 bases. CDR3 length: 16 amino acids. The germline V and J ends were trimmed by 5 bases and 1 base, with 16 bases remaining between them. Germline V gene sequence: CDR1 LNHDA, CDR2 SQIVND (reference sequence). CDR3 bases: TGTGCCAGTAGTCCCGCCGGGATATCTGGCACAGATACGCAGTATTTT. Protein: CASSPAGISGTDTQYF.

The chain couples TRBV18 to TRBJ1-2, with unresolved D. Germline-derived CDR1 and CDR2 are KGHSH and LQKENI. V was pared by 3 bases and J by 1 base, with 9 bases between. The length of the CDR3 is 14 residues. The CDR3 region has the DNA TGTGCCAGCTCACCTGAAGGGAGTAACTATGGCTACACCTTC. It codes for CASSPEGSNYGYTF.

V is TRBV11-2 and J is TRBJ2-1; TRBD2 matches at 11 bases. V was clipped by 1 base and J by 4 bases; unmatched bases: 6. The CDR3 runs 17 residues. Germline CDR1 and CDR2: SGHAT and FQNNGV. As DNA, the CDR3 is TGTGCCAGCAGCTTAGTCCGTAGCGGGAGGGGATACAATGAGCAGTTCTTC. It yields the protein CASSLVRSGRGYNEQFF.

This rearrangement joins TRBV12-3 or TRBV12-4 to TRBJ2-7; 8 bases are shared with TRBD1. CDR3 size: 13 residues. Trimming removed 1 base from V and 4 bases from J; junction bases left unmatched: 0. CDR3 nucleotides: TGTGCCAGCAGTTTAGGACAGGGGTACGAGCAGTACTTC. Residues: CASSLGQGYEQYF.